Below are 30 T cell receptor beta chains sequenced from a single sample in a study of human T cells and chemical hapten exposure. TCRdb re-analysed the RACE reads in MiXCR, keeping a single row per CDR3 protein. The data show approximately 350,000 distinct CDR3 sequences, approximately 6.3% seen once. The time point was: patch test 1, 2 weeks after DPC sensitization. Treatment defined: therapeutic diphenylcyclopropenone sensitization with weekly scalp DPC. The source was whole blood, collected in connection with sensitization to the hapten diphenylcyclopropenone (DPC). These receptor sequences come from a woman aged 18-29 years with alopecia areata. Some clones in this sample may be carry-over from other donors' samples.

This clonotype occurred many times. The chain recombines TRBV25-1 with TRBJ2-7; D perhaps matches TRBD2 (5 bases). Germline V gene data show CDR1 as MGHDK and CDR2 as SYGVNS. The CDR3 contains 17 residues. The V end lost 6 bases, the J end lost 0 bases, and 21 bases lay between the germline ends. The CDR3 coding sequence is TGTGCCAGCAGCTCCCTCCCCTGGGGAGACGACTCCTACGAGCAGTACTTC. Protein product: CASSSLPWGDDSYEQYF.

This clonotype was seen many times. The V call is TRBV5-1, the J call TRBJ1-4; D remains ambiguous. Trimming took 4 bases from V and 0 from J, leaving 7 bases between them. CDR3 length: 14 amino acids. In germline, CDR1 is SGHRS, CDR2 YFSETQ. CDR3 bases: TGCGCCAGCAGCCAGGAGGCAACTAATGAAAAACTGTTTTTT. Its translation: CASSQEATNEKLFF.

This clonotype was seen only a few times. Here the CDR3 reads CASSPQVPDTQYF. The CDR3 DNA reads as TGTGCCAGCAGCCCTCAGGTCCCAGATACGCAGTATTTT. The J gene is TRBJ2-3, the V gene TRBV7-2; D unresolved. Trimming cost V 5 bases and J 4 bases, with 10 bases left between them. Germline V gene data show CDR1 as SGHTA and CDR2 as FQGNSA. This CDR3 contains 13 residues. Supplemented by reference TRBV7-2 and TRBJ2-3, the full variable domain reads GAGVSQSPSNKVTEKGKDVELRCDPISGHTALYWYRQSLGQGLEFLIYFQGNSAPDKSGLPSDRFSAERTGGSVSTLTIQRTQQEDSAVYLCASSPQVPDTQYFGPGTRLTVL.

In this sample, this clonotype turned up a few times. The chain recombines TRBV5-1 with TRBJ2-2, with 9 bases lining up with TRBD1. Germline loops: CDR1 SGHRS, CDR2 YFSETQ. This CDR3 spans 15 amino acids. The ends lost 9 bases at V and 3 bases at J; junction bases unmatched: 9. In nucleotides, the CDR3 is TGCGCCACAACGGAGGGGGACAGGGACACCGGGGAGCTGTTTTTT. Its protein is CATTEGDRDTGELFF.

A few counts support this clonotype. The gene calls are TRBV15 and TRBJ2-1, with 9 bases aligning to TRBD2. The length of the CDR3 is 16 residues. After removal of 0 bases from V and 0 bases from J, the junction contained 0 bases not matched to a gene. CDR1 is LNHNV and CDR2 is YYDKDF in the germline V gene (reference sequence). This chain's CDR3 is CATSRDSGSSYNEQFF. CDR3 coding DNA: TGTGCCACCAGCAGAGATAGCGGGAGCTCCTACAATGAGCAGTTCTTC.

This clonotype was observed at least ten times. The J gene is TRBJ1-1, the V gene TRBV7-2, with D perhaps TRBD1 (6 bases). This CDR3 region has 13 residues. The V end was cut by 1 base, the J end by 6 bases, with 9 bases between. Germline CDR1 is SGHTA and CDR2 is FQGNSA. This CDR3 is CASSLVGGPEAFF. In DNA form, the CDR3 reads TGTGCCAGCAGCTTAGTGGGGGGCCCTGAAGCTTTCTTT.

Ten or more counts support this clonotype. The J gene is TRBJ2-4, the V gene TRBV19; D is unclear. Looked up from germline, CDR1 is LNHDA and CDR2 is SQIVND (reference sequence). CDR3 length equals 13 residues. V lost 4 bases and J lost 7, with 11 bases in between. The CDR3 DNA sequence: TGTGCCAGTAGTACCTCCACTGGGAACATTCAGTACTTC. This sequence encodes CASSTSTGNIQYF.

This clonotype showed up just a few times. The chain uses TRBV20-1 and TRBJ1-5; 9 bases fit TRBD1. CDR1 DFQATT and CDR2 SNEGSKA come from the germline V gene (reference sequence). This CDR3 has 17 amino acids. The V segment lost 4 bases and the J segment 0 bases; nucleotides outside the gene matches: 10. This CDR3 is CSANLDRGRYSNQPQHF. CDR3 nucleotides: TGCAGTGCTAATCTGGACAGGGGACGTTATAGCAATCAGCCCCAGCATTTT.

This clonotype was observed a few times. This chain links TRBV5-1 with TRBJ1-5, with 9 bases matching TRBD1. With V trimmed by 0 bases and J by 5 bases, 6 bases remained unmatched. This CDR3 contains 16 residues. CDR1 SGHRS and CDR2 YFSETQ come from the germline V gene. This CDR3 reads CASSLAPGQGHQPQHF. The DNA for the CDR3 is TGCGCCAGCAGCTTGGCCCCGGGACAGGGTCATCAGCCCCAGCATTTT.

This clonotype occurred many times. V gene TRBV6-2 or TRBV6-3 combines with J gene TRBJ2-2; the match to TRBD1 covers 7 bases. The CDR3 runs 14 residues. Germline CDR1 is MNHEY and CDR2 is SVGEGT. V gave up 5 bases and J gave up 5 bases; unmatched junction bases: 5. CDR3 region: CASSTDRATGELFF. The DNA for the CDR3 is TGTGCCAGCAGTACAGACAGGGCAACCGGGGAGCTGTTTTTT.

The CDR3 bases are TGTGCCAGCAGTCTATCCACGAGACTTCGAGCTAACTATGGCTACACCTTC. Translating gives CASSLSTRLRANYGYTF. J is TRBJ1-2 and V is TRBV6-2 or TRBV6-3; D is uncertain. V gave up 5 bases and J gave up 0 bases, with 19 bases separating them. Germline V gives CDR1 MNHEY, CDR2 SVGEGT. This CDR3 comprises 17 residues.

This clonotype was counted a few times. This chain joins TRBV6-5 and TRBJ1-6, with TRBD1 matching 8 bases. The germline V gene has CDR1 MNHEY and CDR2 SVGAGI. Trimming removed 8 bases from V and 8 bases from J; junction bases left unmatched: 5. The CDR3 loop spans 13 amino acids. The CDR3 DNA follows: TGTGCCAGCCACAGGGGGAGTCATTCACCCCTCCACTTT. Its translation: CASHRGSHSPLHF.

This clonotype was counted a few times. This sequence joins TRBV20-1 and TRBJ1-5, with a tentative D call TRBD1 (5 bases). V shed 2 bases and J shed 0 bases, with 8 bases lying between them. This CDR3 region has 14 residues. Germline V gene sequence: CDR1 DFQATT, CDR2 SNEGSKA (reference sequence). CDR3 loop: CSARRDSSNQPQHF. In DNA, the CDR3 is TGCAGTGCTAGACGCGACAGTAGCAATCAGCCCCAGCATTTT.

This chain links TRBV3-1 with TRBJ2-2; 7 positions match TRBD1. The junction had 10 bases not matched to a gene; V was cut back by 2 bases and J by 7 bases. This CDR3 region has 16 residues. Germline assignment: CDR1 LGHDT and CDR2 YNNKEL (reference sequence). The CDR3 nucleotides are TGTGCCAGCAGCCAATTCCCAGGGGGAACGGGCGGGGAGCTGTTTTTT. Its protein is CASSQFPGGTGGELFF.

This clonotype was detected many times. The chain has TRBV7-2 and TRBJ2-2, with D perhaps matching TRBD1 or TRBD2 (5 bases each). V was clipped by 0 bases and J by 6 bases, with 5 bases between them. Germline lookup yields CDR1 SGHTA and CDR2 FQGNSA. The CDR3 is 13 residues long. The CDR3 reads CASSLAGAGELFF. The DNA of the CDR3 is TGTGCCAGCAGCTTAGCGGGGGCCGGGGAGCTGTTTTTT. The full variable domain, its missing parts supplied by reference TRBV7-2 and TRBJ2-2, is GAGVSQSPSNKVTEKGKDVELRCDPISGHTALYWYRQSLGQGLEFLIYFQGNSAPDKSGLPSDRFSAERTGGSVSTLTIQRTQQEDSAVYLCASSLAGAGELFFGEGSRLTVL.

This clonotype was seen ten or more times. The CDR3 is CAIRGGGLTDTQYF. The CDR3 nucleotides read TGTGCCATCAGAGGCGGGGGCCTCACAGATACGCAGTATTTT. This rearrangement joins TRBV10-3 to TRBJ2-3; tentative D call: TRBD2 (7 bases). CDR3 length: 14 residues. Germline V lookup: CDR1 ENHRY, CDR2 SYGVKD. The ends were cut back, 6 bases at V and 2 bases at J, with 12 bases in the middle.

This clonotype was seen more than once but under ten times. The CDR3 sequence is CASSFTPQYEQYF. The CDR3 nucleotides read TGTGCCAGCAGTTTCACCCCCCAATACGAGCAGTACTTC. This chain uses TRBV28 with TRBJ2-7, with no clear D. This CDR3 is built from 13 residues. Germline CDR1 and CDR2: MDHEN and SYDVKM. The germline V and J ends were trimmed by 3 bases and 4 bases, with 10 bases remaining between them.

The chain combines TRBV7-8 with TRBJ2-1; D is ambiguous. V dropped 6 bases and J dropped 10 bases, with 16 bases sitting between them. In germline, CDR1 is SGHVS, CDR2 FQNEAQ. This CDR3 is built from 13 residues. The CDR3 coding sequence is TGTGCCAGCAGAAACTTAGAGCTCGGGGAGCAGTTCTTC. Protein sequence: CASRNLELGEQFF.

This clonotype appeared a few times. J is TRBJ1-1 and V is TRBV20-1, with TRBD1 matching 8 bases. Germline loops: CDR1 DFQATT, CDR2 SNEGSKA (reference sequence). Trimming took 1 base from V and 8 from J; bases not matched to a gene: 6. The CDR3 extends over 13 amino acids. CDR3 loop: CSARAHTGGEAFF. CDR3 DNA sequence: TGCAGTGCTAGAGCCCATACAGGGGGAGAAGCTTTCTTT.

For the CDR3, the DNA is TGCAGTGCTAGAGATATGGCCCGGGGGGCCAACTATGGCTACACCTTC. Translating gives CSARDMARGANYGYTF. V gene TRBV20-1 combines with J gene TRBJ1-2; D perhaps matches TRBD1 (6 bases). CDR1 and CDR2 from the germline V gene are DFQATT and SNEGSKA (reference sequence). The V end lost 0 bases, the J end lost 2 bases, and 16 bases lay between the germline ends. The CDR3 sequence is 16 residues long.

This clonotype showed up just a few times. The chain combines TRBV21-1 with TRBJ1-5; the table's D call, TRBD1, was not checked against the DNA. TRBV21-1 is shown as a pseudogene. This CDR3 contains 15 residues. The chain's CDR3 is CASSKECGANQPQHF. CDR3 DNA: TGTGCCAGCAGCAAAGAGTGCGGGGCCAATCAGCCCCAGCATTTT.

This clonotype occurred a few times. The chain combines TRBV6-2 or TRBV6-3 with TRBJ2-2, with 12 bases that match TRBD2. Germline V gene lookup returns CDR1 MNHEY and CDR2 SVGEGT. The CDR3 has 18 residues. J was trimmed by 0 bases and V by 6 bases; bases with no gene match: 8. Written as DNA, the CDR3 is TGTGCCAGCAGCCACGGGACTAGCGGGTCGCCGAACACCGGGGAGCTGTTTTTT. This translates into CASSHGTSGSPNTGELFF.

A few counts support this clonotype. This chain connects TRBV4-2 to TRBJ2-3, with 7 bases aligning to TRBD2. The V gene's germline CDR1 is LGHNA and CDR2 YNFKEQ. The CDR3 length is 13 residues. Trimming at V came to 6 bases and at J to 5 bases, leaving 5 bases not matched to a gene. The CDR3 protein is CASRSGDQDTQYF. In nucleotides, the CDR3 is TGTGCCAGCAGAAGCGGGGATCAAGATACGCAGTATTTT.

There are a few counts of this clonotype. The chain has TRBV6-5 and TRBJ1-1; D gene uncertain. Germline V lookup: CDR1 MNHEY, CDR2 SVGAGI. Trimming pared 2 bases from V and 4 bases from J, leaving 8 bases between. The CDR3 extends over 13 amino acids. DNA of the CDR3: TGTGCCAGCAGTTACCAGGAGATCACTGAAGCTTTCTTT. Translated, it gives CASSYQEITEAFF.

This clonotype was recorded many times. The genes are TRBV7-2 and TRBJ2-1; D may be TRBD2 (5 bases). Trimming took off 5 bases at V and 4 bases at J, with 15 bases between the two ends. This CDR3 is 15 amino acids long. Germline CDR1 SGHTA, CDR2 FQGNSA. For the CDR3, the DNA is TGTGCCAGCAGCCCGTATCGTTCGGGGTACAATGAGCAGTTCTTC. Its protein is CASSPYRSGYNEQFF.

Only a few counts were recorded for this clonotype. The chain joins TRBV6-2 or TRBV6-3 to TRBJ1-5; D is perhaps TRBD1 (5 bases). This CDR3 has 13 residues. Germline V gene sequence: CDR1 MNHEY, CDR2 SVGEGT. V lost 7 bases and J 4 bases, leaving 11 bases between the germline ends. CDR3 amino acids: CASMRDLNQPQHF. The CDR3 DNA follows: TGTGCCAGCATGAGGGACTTAAATCAGCCCCAGCATTTT.

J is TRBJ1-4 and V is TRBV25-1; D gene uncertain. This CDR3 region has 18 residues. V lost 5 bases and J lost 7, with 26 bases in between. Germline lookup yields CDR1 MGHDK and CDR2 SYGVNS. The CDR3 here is CASSLTLGPAREGEKLFF. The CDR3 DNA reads TGTGCCAGCAGTTTAACTCTAGGGCCCGCAAGGGAAGGTGAAAAACTGTTTTTT.

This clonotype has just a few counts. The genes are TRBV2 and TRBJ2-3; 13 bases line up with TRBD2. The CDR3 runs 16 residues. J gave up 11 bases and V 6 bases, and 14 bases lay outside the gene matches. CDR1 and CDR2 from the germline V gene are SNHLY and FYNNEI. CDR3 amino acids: CASRVTSGGAISGQYF. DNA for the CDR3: TGTGCCAGCAGAGTCACTAGCGGGGGGGCAATCTCTGGGCAGTATTTT. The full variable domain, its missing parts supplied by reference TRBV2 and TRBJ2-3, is EPEVTQTPSHQVTQMGQEVILRCVPISNHLYFYWYRQILGQKVEFLVSFYNNEISEKSEIFDDQFSVERPDGSNFTLKIRSTKLEDSAMYFCASRVTSGGAISGQYFGPGTRLTVL.

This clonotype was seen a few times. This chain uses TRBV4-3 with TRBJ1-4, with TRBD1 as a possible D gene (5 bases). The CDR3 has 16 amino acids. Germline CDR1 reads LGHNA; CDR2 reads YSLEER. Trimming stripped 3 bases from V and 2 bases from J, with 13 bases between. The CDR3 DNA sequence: TGCGCCAGCAGCCAGACGGGCAGGGTGACTAATGAAAAACTGTTTTTT. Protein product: CASSQTGRVTNEKLFF.

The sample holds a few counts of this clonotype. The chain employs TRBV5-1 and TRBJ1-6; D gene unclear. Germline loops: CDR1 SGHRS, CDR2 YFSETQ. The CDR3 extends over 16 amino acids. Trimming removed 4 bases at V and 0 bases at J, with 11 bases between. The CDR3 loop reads CASSVEGVSYNSPLHF. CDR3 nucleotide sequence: TGCGCCAGCAGCGTTGAAGGAGTCTCCTATAATTCACCCCTCCACTTT. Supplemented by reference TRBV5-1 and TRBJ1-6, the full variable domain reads KAGVTQTPRYLIKTRGQQVTLSCSPISGHRSVSWYQQTPGQGLQFLFEYFSETQRNKGNFPGRFSGRQFSNSRSEMNVSTLELGDSALYLCASSVEGVSYNSPLHFGNGTRLTVT.